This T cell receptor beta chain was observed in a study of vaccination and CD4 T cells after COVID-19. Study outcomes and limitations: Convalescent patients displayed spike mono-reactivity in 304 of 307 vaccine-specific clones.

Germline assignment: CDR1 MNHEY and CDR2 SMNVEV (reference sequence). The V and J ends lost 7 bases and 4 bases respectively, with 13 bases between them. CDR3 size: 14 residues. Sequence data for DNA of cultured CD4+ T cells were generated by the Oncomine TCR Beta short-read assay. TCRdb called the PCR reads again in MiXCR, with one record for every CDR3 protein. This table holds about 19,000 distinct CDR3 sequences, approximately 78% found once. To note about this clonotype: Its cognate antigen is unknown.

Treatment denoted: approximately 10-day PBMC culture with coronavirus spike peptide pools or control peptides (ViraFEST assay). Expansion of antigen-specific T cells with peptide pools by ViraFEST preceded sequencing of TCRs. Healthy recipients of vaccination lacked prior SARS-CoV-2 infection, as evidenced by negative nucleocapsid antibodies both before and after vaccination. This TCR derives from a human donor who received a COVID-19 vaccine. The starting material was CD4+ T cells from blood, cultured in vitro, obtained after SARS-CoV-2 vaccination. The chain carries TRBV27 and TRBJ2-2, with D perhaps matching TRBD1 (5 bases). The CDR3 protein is CASKARAATGELFF. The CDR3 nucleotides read TGTGCCAGCAAGGCCAGGGCGGCCACCGGGGAGCTGTTTTTT.